A selection of T cell receptor beta chains follows, all from one sample in a study of CD8 T cells in Susac syndrome. Each CDR3 protein gets one entry after TCRdb re-called the immunoSEQ multiplex PCR reads with MiXCR. The sample gives approximately 260,000 distinct CDR3 sequences, 90% to 96% of which show up once; roughly 0.1% is in the top ten. What was sequenced was CD4+ T cells from PBMCs. These TCRs come from a human donor with Susac syndrome. Both conserved end residues are part of each CDR3.

v_call: TRBV30; j_call: TRBJ2-7; cdr3_aa: CAWSDRDEQYF
v_call: TRBV29-1; j_call: TRBJ2-1; cdr3_aa: CSVGRARQDNEQFF
v_call: TRBV29-1; j_call: TRBJ1-4; cdr3_aa: CSVGSATNEKLFF
v_call: TRBV20-1; j_call: TRBJ1-5; cdr3_aa: CSASDGGGNQPQHF
v_call: TRBV7-2; j_call: TRBJ2-7; cdr3_aa: CASSLQVTGPYEQYF
v_call: TRBV29-1; j_call: TRBJ2-7; cdr3_aa: CSVVRSGGYEQYF
v_call: TRBV6-6; j_call: TRBJ2-7; cdr3_aa: CASSPRPGGEQYF
v_call: TRBV5-1; j_call: TRBJ2-3; cdr3_aa: CASSALVQSTDTQYF
v_call: TRBV30; j_call: TRBJ1-5; cdr3_aa: CAWSLQGGNQPQHF
v_call: TRBV29-1; j_call: TRBJ2-3; cdr3_aa: CSVGPGQSGTDTQYF
v_call: TRBV14; j_call: TRBJ2-5; cdr3_aa: CASSQDPRTQYF
v_call: TRBV12-3/TRBV12-4; j_call: TRBJ2-7; cdr3_aa: CASSFGGSSSYEQYF
v_call: TRBV14; j_call: TRBJ1-2; cdr3_aa: CASSQVDRDYGYTF
v_call: TRBV20-1; j_call: TRBJ2-1; cdr3_aa: CSASAPLRADEQFF
v_call: TRBV29-1; j_call: TRBJ2-5; cdr3_aa: CSGLPTGTWETQYF
v_call: TRBV12-3/TRBV12-4; j_call: TRBJ1-1; cdr3_aa: CASSLSPSPTGSTEAFF
v_call: TRBV20-1; j_call: TRBJ1-2; cdr3_aa: CSARAAGQGARYTF
v_call: TRBV29-1; j_call: TRBJ2-1; cdr3_aa: CSPRSFANNEQFF
v_call: TRBV20-1; j_call: TRBJ2-3; cdr3_aa: CSASKGRVADTQYF
v_call: TRBV2; j_call: TRBJ2-7; cdr3_aa: CASSEGRAYEQYF
v_call: TRBV21-1; j_call: TRBJ2-7; cdr3_aa: CASSKAGGQYYEQYF
v_call: TRBV20-1; j_call: TRBJ1-4; cdr3_aa: CSAPRVGEKLFF
v_call: TRBV5-1; j_call: TRBJ1-1; cdr3_aa: CASSFSADTEAFF
v_call: TRBV12-5; j_call: TRBJ2-1; cdr3_aa: CASGLPGTGFRQFF
v_call: TRBV20-1; j_call: TRBJ2-3; cdr3_aa: CSARDTYTDTQYF
v_call: TRBV24-1; j_call: TRBJ2-2; cdr3_aa: CATSGTTSGIGTGELFF
v_call: TRBV25-1; j_call: TRBJ1-3; cdr3_aa: CASSESGGTGGNTIYF
v_call: TRBV28; j_call: TRBJ2-2; cdr3_aa: CASSSGVHTGELFF
v_call: TRBV2; j_call: TRBJ2-1; cdr3_aa: CASSAQGSYNEQFF
v_call: TRBV7-9; j_call: TRBJ1-2; cdr3_aa: CASSSRGWRFYGYTF
v_call: TRBV20-1; j_call: TRBJ2-2; cdr3_aa: CSARPTTGENTGELFF
v_call: TRBV29-1; j_call: TRBJ1-2; cdr3_aa: CSGWTALYGYTF
v_call: TRBV12-3/TRBV12-4; j_call: TRBJ1-2; cdr3_aa: CASSTGTGSGYTF
v_call: TRBV7-3; j_call: TRBJ2-5; cdr3_aa: CASSRGTTQYF
v_call: TRBV2; j_call: TRBJ2-7; cdr3_aa: CASSGLYQYF
v_call: TRBV12-3/TRBV12-4; j_call: TRBJ2-1; cdr3_aa: CASTPQAGTAQFF
v_call: TRBV20-1; j_call: TRBJ1-4; cdr3_aa: CSATGQGNEKLFF
v_call: TRBV11-2; j_call: TRBJ2-7; cdr3_aa: CASSLPGGFYEQYF
v_call: TRBV7-8; j_call: TRBJ2-1; cdr3_aa: CASSWVAYSSYNEQFF
v_call: TRBV20-1; j_call: TRBJ2-1; cdr3_aa: CSALVESHNEQFF
v_call: TRBV30; j_call: TRBJ2-7; cdr3_aa: CAWSRPRTGRYNEQYF
v_call: TRBV29-1; j_call: TRBJ1-1; cdr3_aa: CSVVPHQPGSSFEAFF
v_call: TRBV20-1; j_call: TRBJ2-1; cdr3_aa: CSARDQASGIYNEQFF
v_call: TRBV20-1; j_call: TRBJ1-2; cdr3_aa: CSANLRQILDGYTF
v_call: TRBV21-1; j_call: TRBJ1-1; cdr3_aa: CASSKEALHRGSSDTEAFF
v_call: TRBV7-9; j_call: TRBJ2-1; cdr3_aa: CASSFSLAYNEQFF
v_call: TRBV24-1; j_call: TRBJ2-6; cdr3_aa: CATSRGANVLTF
v_call: TRBV19; j_call: TRBJ2-1; cdr3_aa: CASSRTPGPHNEQFF
v_call: TRBV4-1; j_call: TRBJ2-1; cdr3_aa: CASSPGLAGEGEQFF
v_call: TRBV5-4; j_call: TRBJ2-5; cdr3_aa: CASSSPGVRETQYF
v_call: TRBV12-3/TRBV12-4; j_call: TRBJ2-3; cdr3_aa: CASSTTSGSSDTQYF
v_call: TRBV7-9; j_call: TRBJ2-7; cdr3_aa: CASKGAGYNEQYF
v_call: TRBV6-5; j_call: TRBJ1-1; cdr3_aa: CASSRPLTEAFF
v_call: TRBV7-8; j_call: TRBJ1-2; cdr3_aa: CASSPQGFYGYTF
v_call: TRBV20-1; j_call: TRBJ2-7; cdr3_aa: CSARGLTGQEQYF
v_call: TRBV6-1; j_call: TRBJ1-5; cdr3_aa: CAGGRDSNHPQHF
v_call: TRBV29-1; j_call: TRBJ2-3; cdr3_aa: CSVGVTGTGTDTQYF